This T cell receptor (beta chain) was sequenced for a study of T cell responses to AZD1222 COVID-19 vaccine. Study-wide results and limits: AZD1222 recipients seropositive at baseline numbered only 5 or 6. Donors were mostly white British, more females; clonal diversity possibly underestimated. With dominance at 160-218 and 743-854, vaccine-associated CD4 TCRs spanned spike.

Trimming cost V 2 bases and J 3 bases, with 10 bases left between them. The CDR3 runs 15 residues. Germline V gene data show CDR1 as SGHTA and CDR2 as FQGNSA. Notes on this clone: The antigen is unknown.

Sequencing was performed with immunoSEQ multiplex PCR; in TCRdb, only in-frame clones are kept and a portion is missing. Of some 140,000 clones listed, 90% are singletons. The chain has TRBV7-2 and TRBJ1-4; no firm D call. The source of this sequence is an adult in good health. Sequencing used peripheral blood, obtained on day 0 of AZD1222 vaccination. CDR3 sequence reads: CASSLRRASNEKLFF. Written as DNA, the CDR3 is TGTGCCAGCAGCTTACGGAGGGCCTCTAATGAAAAACTGTTTTTT.